The 22 T cell receptor beta chains reported below all come from one sample, sequenced in a study of T cells in Graves' hyperthyroidism and ophthalmopathy. RNA transcripts yielded amplified TCR beta CDR3 regions. First-round RT-PCR targeting the TCR CDR3 was performed with the HTBI primer set. Using its own MiXCR run on the multiplex PCR reads, TCRdb lists one record per CDR3 protein. In the table there are 450,000 to 650,000 distinct CDR3 sequences, 11% to 15% of which are singletons. What was sequenced was blood. Receptors originate from a woman aged 18-30 years with Graves' ophthalmopathy.

This clonotype was seen at least ten times. The V gene is TRBV30, the J gene TRBJ2-5; TRBD1 or TRBD2 may be the D gene (5 bases each). Germline V gene lookup returns CDR1 GTSNPN and CDR2 SVGIG (reference sequence). V lost 5 bases and J lost 2, with 21 bases in between. The CDR3 is 16 residues long. As DNA, the CDR3 is TGTGCCTGGGGTTTCGGGGATCCGAGACAGCAAGAGACCCAGTACTTC. It codes for CAWGFGDPRQQETQYF.

This clonotype was seen more than once but under ten times. The chain recombines TRBV19 with TRBJ2-6; D gene uncertain. The length of the CDR3 is 17 residues. Germline V lookup: CDR1 LNHDA, CDR2 SQIVND (reference sequence). V lost 5 bases, J lost 0 bases, and 14 bases lay in between. The DNA of the CDR3 is TGTGCCAGTAGTTTACAGAGTCAGTTCTCTGGGGCCAACGTCCTGACTTTC. Residues: CASSLQSQFSGANVLTF.

The table lists this clonotype with many counts. CDR3 loop: CATSDSSDYSGANVLTF. Written as DNA, the CDR3 is TGTGCCACCAGTGATTCCTCGGACTACTCTGGGGCCAACGTCCTGACTTTC. The rearrangement joins TRBV24-1 to TRBJ2-6, with D tentatively TRBD2 (6 bases). With 2 bases removed from V and 0 bases from J, the gap between germline ends came to 10 bases. CDR3 length equals 17 residues. The germline V gene encodes CDR1 KGHDR and CDR2 SFDVKD.

This clonotype was recorded many times. The V and J genes are TRBV7-3 and TRBJ2-2; 8 bases agree with TRBD2. V shed 6 bases, J shed 6 bases, and the junction held 6 bases outside the gene matches. Germline V gene sequence: CDR1 SGHTA, CDR2 FQGTGA. The CDR3 extends over 14 amino acids. CDR3 protein: CASSSGLEAGELFF. The CDR3 nucleotides read TGTGCCAGCAGTTCGGGACTAGAGGCCGGGGAGCTGTTTTTT.

This clonotype appeared a few times. The rearrangement links TRBV6-9 to TRBJ1-3; 9 bases align to TRBD1. Per germline, CDR1 MNHGY and CDR2 SVAAGI. The length of the CDR3 is 15 residues. J gave up 4 bases and V 6 bases, and 7 bases lay outside the gene matches. DNA of the CDR3: TGTGCCAGCAGCTACCGGACAGGGGTAGGAAACACCATATATTTT. This encodes CASSYRTGVGNTIYF.

This clonotype has only a few counts. The conserved phenylalanine or tryptophan is not found at the CDR3 terminus, so this likely reflects a read error. The chain couples TRBV7-9 to TRBJ1-3, with D perhaps matching TRBD1 (5 bases). Germline V CDR1 and CDR2: SEHNR, FQNEAQ (reference sequence). This CDR3 contains 16 residues. Between the trimmed V and J ends, which lost 2 bases and 2 bases, there was a span of 13 bases. DNA of the CDR3: TGTGCCAGCAGCTTAATAAGACAGTCTCCTGGAAACACCATATATCTT. It translates to CASSLIRQSPGNTIYL.

V gene TRBV25-1 combines with J gene TRBJ2-1; perhaps TRBD1 as D (5 bases). V lost 7 bases to trimming and J lost 8 bases, with 21 bases between them. Germline V gives CDR1 MGHDK, CDR2 SYGVNS. This CDR3 contains 15 residues. Here the CDR3 reads CASIGRVEIIDEQFF. In DNA, the CDR3 is TGTGCCAGCATAGGCAGGGTCGAAATAATAGATGAGCAGTTCTTC. Complete variable domain (other parts from reference TRBV25-1 and TRBJ2-1): EADIYQTPRYLVIGTGKKITLECSQTMGHDKMYWYQQDPGMELHLIHYSYGVNSTEKGDLSSESTVSRIRTEHFPLTLESARPSHTSQYLCASIGRVEIIDEQFFGPGTRLTVL.

Remarks on this clonotype: A read error is possible here, since a much larger clone lies one base away. The chain links TRBV12-3 or TRBV12-4 to TRBJ1-6; perhaps TRBD1 as D (6 bases). This CDR3 contains 13 residues. V was trimmed by 6 bases and J by 9 bases, leaving 12 bases between them. The CDR3 loop reads CASRTGIRSPLHF. CDR3 bases: TGTGCCAGCAGGACAGGCATCCGTTCACCCCTCCACTTT.

This clonotype has ten or more counts. The rearrangement uses TRBV12-3 or TRBV12-4 and TRBJ2-7, with 8 bases that match TRBD2. After removal of 3 bases from V and 6 bases from J, the junction contained 10 bases not matched to a gene. The CDR3 sequence is 15 residues long. Written as DNA, the CDR3 is TGTGCCAGCAGTTTCGTGGCGGGGGGTTTACGCGAGCAGTACTTC. As protein: CASSFVAGGLREQYF.

This clonotype was seen at least ten times. The chain is built from TRBV19 and TRBJ1-5; 8 bases fit TRBD1. After removal of 3 bases from V and 3 bases from J, the junction contained 4 bases not matched to a gene. Germline values: CDR1 LNHDA, CDR2 SQIVND (reference sequence). The CDR3 is 15 amino acids. DNA for the CDR3: TGTGCCAGTAGTATTCGGACAGGGAACAATCAGCCCCAGCATTTT. Translation gives CASSIRTGNNQPQHF.

This clonotype was observed at least ten times. This chain links TRBV28 with TRBJ2-1; 7 nucleotides line up with TRBD1. The CDR3 sequence is 17 residues long. Germline CDR1 MDHEN, CDR2 SYDVKM. Germline trimming cut 2 bases from V and 8 bases from J; bases unmatched to any gene: 15. CDR3: CASSLAGITTGSYEQFF. CDR3 sequence (DNA): TGTGCCAGCAGTTTAGCCGGGATAACGACAGGGAGTTATGAGCAGTTCTTC.

This clonotype was observed many times. In nucleotides, the CDR3 is TGCAGCGTTGAATTATCCCGCGAGCAGTACTTC. It translates to CSVELSREQYF. V gene TRBV29-1 combines with J gene TRBJ2-7; D not resolved. V lost 2 bases and J lost 6, with 8 bases in between. The CDR3 is 11 amino acids. Germline V CDR1 and CDR2: SQVTM, ANQGSEA.

This clonotype came up many times. The CDR3 nucleotides are TGTGCCAGCAGTTACGTGGACAGAGAGGGCGAGCAGTACTTC. This codes for CASSYVDREGEQYF. The chain carries TRBV6-5 and TRBJ2-7, with a possible D match to TRBD1 (6 bases). CDR1 and CDR2 from the germline V gene are MNHEY and SVGAGI. Trimming shortened V by 2 bases and J by 6 bases, and 14 bases separated the two germline ends. CDR3 length equals 14 residues.

Many counts were recorded for this clonotype. The chain combines TRBV30 with TRBJ1-2; 8 bases line up with TRBD1. Germline V gene lookup returns CDR1 GTSNPN and CDR2 SVGIG (reference sequence). V was pared by 0 bases and J by 8 bases, with 5 bases of the junction left unmatched. There are 13 residues in the CDR3. DNA of the CDR3: TGTGCCTGGAGTGTACGACAGGGGAACGGCTACACCTTC. This translates into CAWSVRQGNGYTF.

This clonotype was observed many times. This chain links TRBV12-3 or TRBV12-4 with TRBJ1-4; D perhaps matches TRBD1 (5 bases). Trimming cost V 3 bases and J 8 bases, with 19 bases left between them. The CDR3 is made up of 16 amino acids. CDR3 nucleotide sequence: TGTGCCAGCAGTTTGTGGGAGCGGGGCCCTGGGGAAAAACTGTTTTTT. It yields the protein CASSLWERGPGEKLFF.

This clonotype came up many times. The chain combines TRBV7-9 with TRBJ2-7, with D possibly being TRBD1 or TRBD2 (5 bases each). Germline lookup yields CDR1 SEHNR and CDR2 FQNEAQ (reference sequence). V was cut by 11 bases and J by 3 bases, with 17 bases left in between. The CDR3 sequence is 13 residues long. CDR3 loop: CAQSRDGGYEQYF. The CDR3, as DNA: TGTGCCCAGAGCCGGGACGGCGGCTACGAGCAGTACTTC.

The chain couples TRBV14 to TRBJ1-2, with unresolved D. Germline loops: CDR1 SGHDN, CDR2 FVKESK. Deletions cut 5 bases from V and 2 bases from J, with 12 bases between. The CDR3 is 14 amino acids. CDR3 in amino acids: CASSEGGRNYGYTF. CDR3 nucleotides: TGTGCCAGCAGCGAGGGAGGAAGAAACTATGGCTACACCTTC.

This clonotype was counted at least ten times. The chain joins TRBV6-2 or TRBV6-3 to TRBJ2-7; D possibly corresponds to TRBD1 (5 bases). V lost 4 bases and J 3 bases, leaving 10 bases between the germline ends. The CDR3 length is 13 residues. The V gene's germline CDR1 is MNHEY and CDR2 SVGEGT. The CDR3 DNA reads as TGTGCCAGCAGTTCGGACACCCGCTACGAGCAGTACTTC. It is translated as CASSSDTRYEQYF.

A few counts support this clonotype. This chain connects TRBV4-1 to TRBJ1-1, with 9 bases aligning to TRBD1. The CDR3 totals 14 residues. Germline CDR1 is MGHRA and CDR2 is YSYEKL. V lost 4 bases, J lost 6 bases, and 6 bases stayed unmatched. The CDR3: CASSPRDRASEAFF. For the CDR3, the DNA is TGCGCCAGCAGCCCCCGGGACAGGGCTTCTGAAGCTTTCTTT.

This clonotype was picked up a small number of times. The chain employs TRBV28 and TRBJ2-5, with 9 nucleotides matching TRBD1. Germline loops: CDR1 MDHEN, CDR2 SYDVKM. With 8 bases clipped from V and 5 bases from J, the junction kept 15 bases outside the gene matches. CDR3 size: 16 residues. CDR3 loop: CASHPTQGQGGETQYF. The CDR3 DNA is TGTGCCAGCCACCCTACTCAGGGACAGGGTGGGGAGACCCAGTACTTC.

The chain employs TRBV12-3 or TRBV12-4 and TRBJ2-1, with D unresolved. This CDR3 is 13 amino acids long. With 7 bases removed from V and 16 bases from J, the gap between germline ends came to 23 bases. The CDR3 loop is CASTSEAANVRFF. In DNA form, the CDR3 reads TGTGCCAGCACTTCAGAGGCAGCCAATGTGCGATTCTTC.

J is TRBJ1-3 and V is TRBV28; D not certain. The V and J ends lost 7 bases and 0 bases respectively, with 7 bases between them. Germline loops: CDR1 MDHEN, CDR2 SYDVKM. This CDR3 comprises 13 residues. CDR3 nucleotide sequence: TGTGCCAGCAATTCCGACTCTGGAAACACCATATATTTT. Protein sequence: CASNSDSGNTIYF.